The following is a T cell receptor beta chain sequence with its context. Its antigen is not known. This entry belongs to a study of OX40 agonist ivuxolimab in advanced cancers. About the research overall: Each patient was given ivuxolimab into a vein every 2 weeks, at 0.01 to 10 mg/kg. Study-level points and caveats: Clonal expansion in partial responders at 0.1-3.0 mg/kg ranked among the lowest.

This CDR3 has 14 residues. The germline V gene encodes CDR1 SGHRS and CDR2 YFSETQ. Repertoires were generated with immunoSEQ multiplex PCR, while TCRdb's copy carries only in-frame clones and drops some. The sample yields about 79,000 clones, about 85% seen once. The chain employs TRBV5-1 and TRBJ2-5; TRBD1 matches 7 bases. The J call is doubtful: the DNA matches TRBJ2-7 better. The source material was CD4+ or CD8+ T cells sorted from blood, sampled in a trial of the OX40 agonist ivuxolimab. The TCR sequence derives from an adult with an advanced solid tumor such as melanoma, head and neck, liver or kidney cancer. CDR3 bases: TGCGCCAGCAGCTTGGGACAGGGCGGAGGCGAGCAGTACTTC. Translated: CASSLGQGGGEQYF.